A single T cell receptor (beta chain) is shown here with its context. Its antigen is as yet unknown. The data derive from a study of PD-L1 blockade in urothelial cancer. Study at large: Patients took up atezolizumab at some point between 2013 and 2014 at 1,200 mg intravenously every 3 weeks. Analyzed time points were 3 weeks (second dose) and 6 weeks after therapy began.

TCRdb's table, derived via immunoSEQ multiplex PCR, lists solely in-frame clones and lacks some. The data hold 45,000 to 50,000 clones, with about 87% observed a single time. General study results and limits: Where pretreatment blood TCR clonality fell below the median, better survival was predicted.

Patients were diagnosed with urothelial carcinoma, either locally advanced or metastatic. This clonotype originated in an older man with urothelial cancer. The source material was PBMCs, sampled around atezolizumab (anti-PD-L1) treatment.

CDR3 sequence reads: CASSPYSGRSVETQYF. CDR3 sequence (DNA): TGCGCCAGCAGCCCCTATAGCGGGAGGTCCGTGGAGACCCAGTACTTC. The chain employs TRBV5-1 and TRBJ2-5; 10 nucleotides line up with TRBD2. The CDR3 is 16 residues long. The V segment lost 4 bases and the J segment 5 bases; nucleotides outside the gene matches: 11. Germline CDR1 reads SGHRS; CDR2 reads YFSETQ.